Listed below are T cell receptor beta chains from one sample, sequenced in a study of blood T cell repertoires in COVID-19. The table came from immunoSEQ multiplex PCR; TCRdb's copy has only in-frame clones and leaves some out. The sample consists of 150,000 or so clones, about 82% of them appearing once. Sequencing input: peripheral blood. The receptors here all came from a middle-aged woman with active or convalescent COVID-19. Both conserved end residues are part of each CDR3. Fields, in order: CDR3 protein, CDR3 DNA, V gene, clone size, D gene, J gene. D genes are given only for firm matches. For some rows the clone size is stated as once, few or many, or as a class when expanded; others skip it.

CAWGTGYYGYTF TGTGCCTGGGGAACAGGATACTATGGCTACACCTTC TRBV30 few . TRBJ1-2
CARPDGHSNQPQHF TGTGCCAGGCCGGACGGACATAGCAATCAGCCCCAGCATTTT TRBV27 . . TRBJ1-5
CASSPGGGFYGYTF TGTGCCAGCAGTCCCGGGGGGGGCTTCTATGGCTACACCTTC TRBV28 . . TRBJ1-2
CASSQQGAGELFF TGTGCCAGCAGCCAACAGGGAGCGGGGGAGCTGTTTTTT TRBV11-2 . . TRBJ2-2
CASSSRYGGRGQPQHF TGTGCCAGCAGTTCCCGATATGGTGGGAGGGGGCAGCCCCAGCATTTT TRBV6-6 . . TRBJ1-5
CASSVSGGRLDIQYF TGTGCCAGCTCCGTCTCCGGGGGGAGGTTAGACATTCAGTACTTC TRBV7-9 once TRBD2 TRBJ2-4
CAISVSGGYEQYF TGTGCCATCAGTGTATCAGGGGGCTACGAGCAGTACTTC TRBV10-3 . TRBD1 TRBJ2-7
CASSAGTGGTDTQYF TGTGCCAGCAGCGCCGGGACAGGGGGCACAGATACGCAGTATTTT TRBV2 . TRBD1 TRBJ2-3
CASSPPGRGSYEQYF TGTGCCAGCTCACCGCCGGGACGGGGGTCCTACGAGCAGTACTTC TRBV18 . . TRBJ2-7
CASSQDSGLAGASNTGELFF TGCGCCAGCAGCCAAGATTCGGGACTAGCGGGAGCGTCGAACACCGGGGAGCTGTTTTTT TRBV4-3 . TRBD2 TRBJ2-2
CASSSLMTGGNEQYF TGCGCCAGCAGCTCGCTCATGACAGGGGGCAACGAGCAGTACTTC TRBV5-1 . TRBD1 TRBJ2-7
CASSQERGGGYGYTF TGCGCCAGCAGCCAAGAGAGGGGAGGGGGCTATGGCTACACCTTC TRBV4-1 . . TRBJ1-2
CASSRKGSNYGYTF TGTGCCAGCAGCCGTAAGGGGTCTAACTATGGCTACACCTTC TRBV3-1/TRBV3-2 . . TRBJ1-2
CASRGTSGKDTQYF TGTGCCAGCAGAGGGACTAGCGGGAAAGATACGCAGTATTTT TRBV3-1/TRBV3-2 . TRBD2 TRBJ2-3
CASSLSSRGDGYTF TGTGCCAGCAGTTTGAGTTCCCGGGGGGATGGCTACACCTTC TRBV28 . . TRBJ1-2
CASSIRLAGGSTDTQYF TGTGCCAGTAGTATCAGGCTAGCGGGAGGTAGCACAGATACGCAGTATTTT TRBV19 . TRBD2 TRBJ2-3
CASSQNRATANEKLFF TGCGCCAGCAGCCAAAACAGGGCGACAGCTAATGAAAAACTGTTTTTT TRBV4-3 . . TRBJ1-4
CASSLSQGEQYF TGTGCCAGCAGCCTATCTCAGGGGGAGCAGTACTTC TRBV3-1/TRBV3-2 . . TRBJ2-7
CASSPHRLAGYEQYF TGTGCCAGCAGCCCGCACAGACTAGCGGGATACGAGCAGTACTTC TRBV9 . TRBD2 TRBJ2-7
CASGSQGGTEAFF TGTGCTAGTGGTTCACAGGGTGGCACTGAAGCTTTCTTT TRBV12-5 . . TRBJ1-1
CASRGDRGHEKLFF TGTGCCAGCAGGGGGGACAGGGGGCACGAAAAACTGTTTTTT TRBV2 . TRBD1 TRBJ1-4
CASSSTGNYGYTF TGTGCCAGCAGCTCGACAGGGAACTATGGCTACACCTTC TRBV5-4 . TRBD1 TRBJ1-2
CASSTRGSNQPQHF TGTGCCAGTAGTACTCGGGGGAGCAATCAGCCCCAGCATTTT TRBV19 few . TRBJ1-5
CASSGGGSELFF TGTGCCAGCAGCGGCGGGGGTAGCGAACTGTTTTTT TRBV9 once . TRBJ1-4
CAISESGGQGSYEQYF TGTGCCATCAGTGAGTCGGGGGGACAGGGCTCCTACGAGCAGTACTTC TRBV10-3 . TRBD1 TRBJ2-7
CASRDRGSVGYTF TGTGCCAGTCGGGACAGAGGGAGTGTAGGCTACACCTTC TRBV25-1 . TRBD1 TRBJ1-2
CASSLWGTGEMQETQYF TGTGCCAGCAGCTTATGGGGGACAGGGGAAATGCAAGAGACCCAGTACTTC TRBV7-9 medium-sized TRBD1 TRBJ2-5
CASSQVNLATSNYGYTF TGCGCCAGCAGCCAAGTTAACTTAGCTACATCTAACTATGGCTACACCTTC TRBV4-3 few . TRBJ1-2
CASSQYRETEAFF TGCGCCAGCAGCCAATACAGGGAGACTGAAGCTTTCTTT TRBV4-3 . . TRBJ1-1
CASSDLGRETQYF TGTGCCAGCAGTGACTTGGGGAGGGAGACCCAGTACTTC TRBV9 . . TRBJ2-5
CASSLSPDSYEQYF TGTGCCAGCAGTTTATCCCCGGACAGTTACGAGCAGTACTTC TRBV27 . . TRBJ2-7
CASSPLRDRGLGEQYF TGTGCCAGCAGCCCACTCCGGGACAGGGGGCTTGGGGAGCAGTACTTC TRBV7-9 . TRBD1 TRBJ2-7
CASHALPGTGSTEAFF TGTGCCAGTCATGCCCTTCCCGGGACAGGGAGCACTGAAGCTTTCTTT TRBV19 . TRBD1 TRBJ1-1
CASSSFGEAYGYTF TGTGCCAGCAGCTCTTTCGGGGAGGCCTATGGCTACACCTTC TRBV7-9 . . TRBJ1-2
CASSPGGVNIQYF TGCGCCAGCAGCCCGGGCGGGGTCAACATTCAGTACTTC TRBV4-3 . . TRBJ2-4
CATSGGAYSPLHF TGTGCCACCAGCGGGGGGGCATATTCACCCCTCCACTTT TRBV15 . . TRBJ1-6
CASTPSVAVSYEQYF TGTGCCAGCACCCCCTCGGTAGCGGTCTCCTACGAGCAGTACTTC TRBV11-2 . . TRBJ2-7
CASSLFQGTYGYTF TGTGCCAGCAGTTTATTTCAGGGGACCTATGGCTACACCTTC TRBV28 few . TRBJ1-2
CAISEQGTGRFNYGYTF TGTGCCATCAGTGAGCAGGGGACAGGCAGATTTAACTATGGCTACACCTTC TRBV10-3 . TRBD1 TRBJ1-2
CASSQDLKRQALAKNIQYF TGCGCCAGCAGCCAAGATCTGAAGCGGCAGGCGTTAGCCAAAAACATTCAGTACTTC TRBV4-3 . . TRBJ2-4
CASMEVGEVGGLGNQPQHF TGTGCCAGCATGGAAGTAGGAGAGGTAGGGGGCTTGGGCAATCAGCCCCAGCATTTT TRBV28 . TRBD1 TRBJ1-5
CASSRGRQEDYEQYF TGTGCCAGCAGCCGCGGGCGACAGGAGGACTACGAGCAGTACTTC TRBV6-6 . . TRBJ2-7
CASSQGGRPQHF TGTGCCAGCAGCCAAGGGGGGCGGCCCCAGCATTTT TRBV3-1/TRBV3-2 . . TRBJ1-5
CASSLGGFSSYEQYF TGTGCCAGCAGCTTAGGCGGGTTCAGCTCCTACGAGCAGTACTTC TRBV7-2 . . TRBJ2-7
CASSWTGSNEKLFF TGTGCCAGCAGTTGGACAGGCTCGAATGAAAAACTGTTTTTT TRBV28 once TRBD1 TRBJ1-4
CASSFGPGGSPSYEQYF TGCGCCAGCAGCTTCGGTCCGGGGGGGTCTCCATCCTACGAGCAGTACTTC TRBV5-1 . TRBD2 TRBJ2-7